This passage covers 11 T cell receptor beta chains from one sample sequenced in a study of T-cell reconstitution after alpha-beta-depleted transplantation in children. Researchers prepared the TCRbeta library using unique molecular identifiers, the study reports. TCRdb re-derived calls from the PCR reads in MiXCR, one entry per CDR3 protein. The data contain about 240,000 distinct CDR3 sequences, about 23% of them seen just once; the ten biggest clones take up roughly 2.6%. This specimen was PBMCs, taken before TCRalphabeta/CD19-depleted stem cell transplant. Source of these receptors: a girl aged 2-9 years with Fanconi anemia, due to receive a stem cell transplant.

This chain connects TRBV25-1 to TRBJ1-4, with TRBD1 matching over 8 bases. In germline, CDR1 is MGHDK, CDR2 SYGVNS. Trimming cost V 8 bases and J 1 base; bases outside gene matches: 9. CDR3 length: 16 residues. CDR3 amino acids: CASQSDRVKTNEKLFF. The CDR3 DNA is TGTGCCAGCCAATCGGACAGGGTCAAAACTAATGAAAAACTGTTTTTT. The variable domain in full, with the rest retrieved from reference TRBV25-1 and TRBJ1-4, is EADIYQTPRYLVIGTGKKITLECSQTMGHDKMYWYQQDPGMELHLIHYSYGVNSTEKGDLSSESTVSRIRTEHFPLTLESARPSHTSQYLCASQSDRVKTNEKLFFGSGTQLSVL.

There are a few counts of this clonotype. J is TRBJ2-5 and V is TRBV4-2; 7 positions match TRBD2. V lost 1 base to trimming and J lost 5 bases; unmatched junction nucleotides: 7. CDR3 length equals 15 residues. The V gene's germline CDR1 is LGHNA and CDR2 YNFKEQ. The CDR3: CASSQVPSGMETQYF. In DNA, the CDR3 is TGTGCCAGCAGCCAAGTTCCGAGCGGGATGGAGACCCAGTACTTC.

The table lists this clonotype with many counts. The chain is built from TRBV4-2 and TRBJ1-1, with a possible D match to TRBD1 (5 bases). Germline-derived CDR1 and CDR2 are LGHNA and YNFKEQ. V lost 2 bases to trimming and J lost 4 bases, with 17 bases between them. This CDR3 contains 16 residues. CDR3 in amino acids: CASSQPNSGEGTEAFF. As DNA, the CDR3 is TGTGCCAGCAGCCAACCCAACTCGGGGGAAGGCACTGAAGCTTTCTTT.

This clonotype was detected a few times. CDR3 region: CASSQSLGLAETQYF. Here the CDR3 DNA reads TGTGCCAGCAGCCAATCCTTAGGACTAGCGGAGACCCAGTACTTC. This rearrangement joins TRBV4-2 to TRBJ2-5; 9 bases map to TRBD2. This CDR3 comprises 15 residues. Per germline, CDR1 LGHNA and CDR2 YNFKEQ. The J segment lost 5 bases and the V segment lost 2 bases, leaving 6 bases of the junction unmatched.

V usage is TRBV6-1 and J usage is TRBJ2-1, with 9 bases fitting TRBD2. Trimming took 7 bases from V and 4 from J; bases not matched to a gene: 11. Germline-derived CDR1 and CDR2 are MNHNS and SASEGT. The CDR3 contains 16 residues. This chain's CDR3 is CASNKRVAGVYNEQFF. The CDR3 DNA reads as TGTGCCAGCAATAAGAGGGTAGCGGGGGTTTACAATGAGCAGTTCTTC.

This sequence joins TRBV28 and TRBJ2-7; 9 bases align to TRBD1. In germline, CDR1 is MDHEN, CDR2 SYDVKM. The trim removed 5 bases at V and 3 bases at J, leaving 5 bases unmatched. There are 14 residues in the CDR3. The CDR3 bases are TGTGCCAGCAGTCCTCACAGGGGGCTCTACGAGCAGTACTTC. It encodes CASSPHRGLYEQYF.

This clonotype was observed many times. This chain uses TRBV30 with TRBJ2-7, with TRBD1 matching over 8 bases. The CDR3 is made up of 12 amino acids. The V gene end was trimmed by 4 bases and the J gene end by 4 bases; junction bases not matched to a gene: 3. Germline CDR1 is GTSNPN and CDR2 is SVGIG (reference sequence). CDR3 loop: CAWMDRAYEQYF. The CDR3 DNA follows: TGTGCCTGGATGGACAGGGCTTACGAGCAGTACTTC.

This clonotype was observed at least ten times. The CDR3 sequence: CASSLGGPRTSVYNEQFF. Here the CDR3 DNA reads TGTGCCAGCAGCTTAGGGGGCCCTAGGACTAGCGTCTACAATGAGCAGTTCTTC. The chain has TRBV11-3 and TRBJ2-1; 9 positions agree with TRBD2. The CDR3 extends over 18 amino acids. With 1 base clipped from V and 3 bases from J, the junction kept 10 bases outside the gene matches. The germline V gene encodes CDR1 SGHNT and CDR2 YENEEA.

The CDR3 region is CASSILGGVLDTGELFF. In DNA, the CDR3 is TGTGCCAGTAGTATATTGGGGGGCGTACTGGACACCGGGGAGCTGTTTTTT. The chain has TRBV19 and TRBJ2-2; tentatively, D is TRBD1 or TRBD2 (6 bases each). Germline assignment: CDR1 LNHDA and CDR2 SQIVND (reference sequence). This CDR3 comprises 17 residues. Trimming pared 2 bases from V and 3 bases from J, leaving 16 bases between.

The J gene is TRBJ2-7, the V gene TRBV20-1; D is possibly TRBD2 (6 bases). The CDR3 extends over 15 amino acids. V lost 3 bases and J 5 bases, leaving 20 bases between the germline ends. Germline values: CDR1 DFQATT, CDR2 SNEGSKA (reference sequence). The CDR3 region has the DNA TGCAGTGCTAGGGAGGGCAGCAGCCTTCTAGACGAGCAGTACTTC. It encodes CSAREGSSLLDEQYF.

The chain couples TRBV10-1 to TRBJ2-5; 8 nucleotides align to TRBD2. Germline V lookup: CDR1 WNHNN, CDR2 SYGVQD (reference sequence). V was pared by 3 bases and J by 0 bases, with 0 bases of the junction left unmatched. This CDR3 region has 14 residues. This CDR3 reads CASSDGRDQETQYF. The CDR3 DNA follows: TGCGCCAGCAGTGACGGGAGGGACCAAGAGACCCAGTACTTC.